Shown below are 11 T cell receptor beta chains from a single sample sequenced in a study of T cells in Graves' hyperthyroidism and ophthalmopathy. Amplification of TCR beta CDR3 regions used RNA as the template. HTBI primers were the set used in a first-round RT-PCR of the TCR CDR3. TCRdb independently ran MiXCR on the multiplex PCR reads; one entry per CDR3 protein. The table shows hundreds of thousands of distinct CDR3 sequences, with around a third occurring only once. Sequencing used blood. The receptors here all came from a woman aged 40 to 50 with Graves' hyperthyroidism.

V gene TRBV12-3 or TRBV12-4 combines with J gene TRBJ1-2, with D unclear. This CDR3 has 17 residues. Trimming removed 4 bases at V and 4 bases at J, with 22 bases between. This CDR3 reads CASSYEGGILTVYGYTF. CDR3 coding DNA: TGTGCCAGCAGTTACGAGGGCGGAATATTAACCGTCTATGGCTACACCTTC.

This clonotype was seen a handful of times. The chain employs TRBV6-1 and TRBJ1-6; D unresolved. The germline V gene encodes CDR1 MNHNS and CDR2 SASEGT. This CDR3 region has 16 residues. Trimming took off 5 bases at V and 1 base at J, with 12 bases between the two ends. CDR3 protein: CASSILIGSYNSPLHF. For the CDR3, the DNA is TGTGCCAGCAGTATCCTCATTGGGTCCTATAATTCACCCCTCCACTTT.

Comment on this clonotype: One end of the junction varies from germline; a read error may be responsible. The chain couples TRBV7-9 to TRBJ2-7, with D perhaps matching TRBD1 (5 bases). The germline CDR1 and CDR2 sequences are SEHNR and FQNEAQ (reference sequence). The CDR3 is 13 amino acids. CDR3 sequence reads: CASSVAKTDEQYF. In DNA form, the CDR3 reads TGTGCCAGCAGCGTAGCCAAGACAGACGAGCAGTACTTC.

A remark on this clonotype: Mismatch with germline at one junction end may stem from a read error. The CDR3 spells CASSYSYGGTQEAQYF. The CDR3 region has the DNA TGTGCCAGCAGTTACTCGTACGGGGGGACACAAGAGGCCCAGTACTTC. The chain combines TRBV7-2 with TRBJ2-5; possible D gene TRBD2, 7 bases. This CDR3 contains 16 residues. Per germline, CDR1 SGHTA and CDR2 FQGNSA.

The chain has TRBV10-3 and TRBJ2-2; TRBD1 aligns across 9 bases. Germline loops: CDR1 ENHRY, CDR2 SYGVKD. V shed 9 bases and J 1 base; nucleotides not matched to a gene: 3. The CDR3 runs 14 residues. The CDR3 DNA sequence: TGTGCCATTCGACAGGGGGGGAACACCGGGGAGCTGTTTTTT. Residues: CAIRQGGNTGELFF.

V usage is TRBV3-1 and J usage is TRBJ1-5; 8 bases agree with TRBD1. CDR3 length: 14 amino acids. Germline CDR1 is LGHDT and CDR2 is YNNKEL (reference sequence). The V segment lost 3 bases and the J segment 5 bases; nucleotides outside the gene matches: 3. The CDR3 nucleotides are TGTGCCAGCAGCCAGACAGGGGCATATCAGCCCCAGCATTTT. Translating gives CASSQTGAYQPQHF. Full variable domain (outside the CDR3, taken from reference TRBV3-1 and TRBJ1-5): DTAVSQTPKYLVTQMGNDKSIKCEQNLGHDTMYWYKQDSKKFLKIMFSYNNKELIINETVPNRFSPKSPDKAHLNLHINSLELGDSAVYFCASSQTGAYQPQHFGDGTRLSIL.

This clonotype was observed a few times. V usage is TRBV7-2 and J usage is TRBJ1-1; no reliable D call. V dropped 1 base and J dropped 1 base, with 10 bases sitting between them. Germline V lookup: CDR1 SGHTA, CDR2 FQGNSA. This CDR3 spans 15 amino acids. CDR3 sequence reads: CASSLGPYGNTEAFF. CDR3 in DNA: TGTGCCAGCAGCTTAGGTCCGTACGGGAACACTGAAGCTTTCTTT.

There are many counts of this clonotype. V is TRBV15 and J is TRBJ2-7; D uncertain. This CDR3 contains 11 residues. Germline CDR1 is LNHNV and CDR2 is YYDKDF (reference sequence). Between the trimmed V and J ends, which lost 5 bases and 6 bases, there was a span of 8 bases. In DNA form, the CDR3 reads TGTGCCACCAGCGAGCTAGGCGAGCAGTACTTC. As protein: CATSELGEQYF.

In regard to this clonotype: A clone one base away is much larger, so this may be a read error. The CDR3 nucleotides read TGTGCCAGCGCATTACACGGCTACACCTTC. Its translation: CASALHGYTF. The gene calls are TRBV6-6 and TRBJ1-2; D is ambiguous. The CDR3 totals 10 residues. Between the trimmed V and J ends, which lost 8 bases and 8 bases, there was a span of 9 bases. Germline values: CDR1 MNHNY, CDR2 SVGAGI (reference sequence).

This clonotype was recorded many times. The gene calls are TRBV11-2 and TRBJ1-1; tentatively, D is TRBD1 (5 bases). V shed 5 bases and J shed 4 bases, with 17 bases lying between them. Germline values: CDR1 SGHAT, CDR2 FQNNGV. The CDR3 consists of 15 residues. The CDR3 DNA sequence: TGTGCCAGCAGCCGGGGCGGGCTGGAGGGCACTGAAGCTTTCTTT. Its protein is CASSRGGLEGTEAFF.

The chain carries TRBV24-1 and TRBJ2-3, with D tentatively TRBD1 (6 bases). The CDR3 consists of 15 residues. The germline V gene has CDR1 KGHDR and CDR2 SFDVKD. V was trimmed by 1 base and J by 4 bases, leaving 11 bases between them. For the CDR3, the DNA is TGTGCCACCAGTGATTTAAGGGACACCTCAGATACGCAGTATTTT. Residues: CATSDLRDTSDTQYF.